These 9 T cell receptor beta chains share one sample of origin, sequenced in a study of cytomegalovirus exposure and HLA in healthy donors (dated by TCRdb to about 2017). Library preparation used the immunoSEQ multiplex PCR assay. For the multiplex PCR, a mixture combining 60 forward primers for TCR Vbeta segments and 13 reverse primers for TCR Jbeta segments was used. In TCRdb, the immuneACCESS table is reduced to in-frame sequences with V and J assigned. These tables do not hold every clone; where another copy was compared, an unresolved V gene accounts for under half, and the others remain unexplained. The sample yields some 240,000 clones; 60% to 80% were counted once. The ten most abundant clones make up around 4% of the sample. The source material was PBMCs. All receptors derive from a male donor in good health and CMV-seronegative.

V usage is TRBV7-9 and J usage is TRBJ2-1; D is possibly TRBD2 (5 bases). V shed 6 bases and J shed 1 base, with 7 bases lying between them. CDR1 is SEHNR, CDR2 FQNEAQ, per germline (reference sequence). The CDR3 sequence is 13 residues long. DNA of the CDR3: TGTGCCAGCAGAGGGAGTTCCTACAATGAGCAGTTCTTC. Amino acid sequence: CASRGSSYNEQFF.

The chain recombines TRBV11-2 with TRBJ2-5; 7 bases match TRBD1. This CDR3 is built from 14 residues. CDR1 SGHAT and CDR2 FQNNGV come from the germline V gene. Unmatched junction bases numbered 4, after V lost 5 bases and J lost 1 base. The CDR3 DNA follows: TGTGCCAGCAGCCCGACAGGGTTCCAAGAGACCCAGTACTTC. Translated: CASSPTGFQETQYF. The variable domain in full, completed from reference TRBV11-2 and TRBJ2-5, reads EAGVAQSPRYKIIEKRQSVAFWCNPISGHATLYWYQQILGQGPKLLIQFQNNGVVDDSQLPKDRFSAERLKGVDSTLKIQPAKLEDSAVYLCASSPTGFQETQYFGPGTRLLVL.

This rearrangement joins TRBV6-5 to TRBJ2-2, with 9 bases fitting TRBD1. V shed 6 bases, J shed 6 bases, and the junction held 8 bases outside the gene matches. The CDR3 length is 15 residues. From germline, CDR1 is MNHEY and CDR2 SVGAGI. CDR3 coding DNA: TGTGCCAGCAGGCGGGACAGGGAGTGGGCCGGGGAGCTGTTTTTT. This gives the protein CASRRDREWAGELFF.

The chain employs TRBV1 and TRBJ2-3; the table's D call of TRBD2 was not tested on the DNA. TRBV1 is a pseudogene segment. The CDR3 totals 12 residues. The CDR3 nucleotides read TGCTGGCGGGAGTCTAATAGGGATACGCAGTATTTT. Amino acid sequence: CWRESNRDTQYF.

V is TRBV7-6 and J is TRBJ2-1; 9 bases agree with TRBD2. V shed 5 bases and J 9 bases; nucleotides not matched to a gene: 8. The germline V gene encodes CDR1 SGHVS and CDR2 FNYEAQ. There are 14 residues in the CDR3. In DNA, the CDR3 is TGTGCCAGCAGCATCACCCCAGCGGGAGGTGAGCAGTTCTTC. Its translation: CASSITPAGGEQFF.

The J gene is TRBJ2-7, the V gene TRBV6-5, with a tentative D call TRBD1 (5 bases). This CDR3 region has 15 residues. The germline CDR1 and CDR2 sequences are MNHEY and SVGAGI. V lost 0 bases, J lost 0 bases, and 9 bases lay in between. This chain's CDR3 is CASSYSRQRSYEQYF. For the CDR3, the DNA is TGTGCCAGCAGTTACTCCCGACAGCGCTCCTACGAGCAGTACTTC.

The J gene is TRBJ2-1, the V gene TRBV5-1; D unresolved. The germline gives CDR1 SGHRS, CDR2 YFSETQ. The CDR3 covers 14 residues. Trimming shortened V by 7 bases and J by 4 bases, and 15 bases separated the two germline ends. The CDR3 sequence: CASSSGSLYNEQFF. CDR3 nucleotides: TGCGCCAGCTCTAGTGGGTCCCTTTACAATGAGCAGTTCTTC. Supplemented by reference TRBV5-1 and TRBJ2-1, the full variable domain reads KAGVTQTPRYLIKTRGQQVTLSCSPISGHRSVSWYQQTPGQGLQFLFEYFSETQRNKGNFPGRFSGRQFSNSRSEMNVSTLELGDSALYLCASSSGSLYNEQFFGPGTRLTVL.

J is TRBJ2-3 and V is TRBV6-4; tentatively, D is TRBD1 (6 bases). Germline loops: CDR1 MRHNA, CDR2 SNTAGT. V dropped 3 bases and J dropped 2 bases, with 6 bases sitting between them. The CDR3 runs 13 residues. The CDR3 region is CASSEGHTDTQYF. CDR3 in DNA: TGTGCCAGCAGTGAGGGACACACAGATACGCAGTATTTT.

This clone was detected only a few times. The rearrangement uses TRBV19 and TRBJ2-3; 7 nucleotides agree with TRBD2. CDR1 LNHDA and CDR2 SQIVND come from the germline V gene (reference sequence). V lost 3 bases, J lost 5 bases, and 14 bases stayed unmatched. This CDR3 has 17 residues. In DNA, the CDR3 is TGTGCCAGTAGTATGCCCGAGGTGGCGGGAGAGGTAGATACGCAGTATTTT. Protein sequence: CASSMPEVAGEVDTQYF.